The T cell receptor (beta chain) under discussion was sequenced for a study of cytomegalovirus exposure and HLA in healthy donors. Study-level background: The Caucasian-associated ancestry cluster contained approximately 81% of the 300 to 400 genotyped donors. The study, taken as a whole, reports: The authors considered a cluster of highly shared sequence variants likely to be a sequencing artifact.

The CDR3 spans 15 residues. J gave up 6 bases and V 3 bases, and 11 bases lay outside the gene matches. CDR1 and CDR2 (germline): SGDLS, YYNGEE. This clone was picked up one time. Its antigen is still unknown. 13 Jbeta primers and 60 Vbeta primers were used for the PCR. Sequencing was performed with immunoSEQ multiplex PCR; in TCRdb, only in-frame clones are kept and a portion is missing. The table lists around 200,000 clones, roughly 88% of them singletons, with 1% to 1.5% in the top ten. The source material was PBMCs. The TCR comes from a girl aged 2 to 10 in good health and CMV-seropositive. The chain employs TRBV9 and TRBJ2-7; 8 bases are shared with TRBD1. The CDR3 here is CASSGLDRGEGEQYF. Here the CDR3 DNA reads TGTGCCAGCAGCGGCTTAGACAGGGGAGAGGGCGAGCAGTACTTC.